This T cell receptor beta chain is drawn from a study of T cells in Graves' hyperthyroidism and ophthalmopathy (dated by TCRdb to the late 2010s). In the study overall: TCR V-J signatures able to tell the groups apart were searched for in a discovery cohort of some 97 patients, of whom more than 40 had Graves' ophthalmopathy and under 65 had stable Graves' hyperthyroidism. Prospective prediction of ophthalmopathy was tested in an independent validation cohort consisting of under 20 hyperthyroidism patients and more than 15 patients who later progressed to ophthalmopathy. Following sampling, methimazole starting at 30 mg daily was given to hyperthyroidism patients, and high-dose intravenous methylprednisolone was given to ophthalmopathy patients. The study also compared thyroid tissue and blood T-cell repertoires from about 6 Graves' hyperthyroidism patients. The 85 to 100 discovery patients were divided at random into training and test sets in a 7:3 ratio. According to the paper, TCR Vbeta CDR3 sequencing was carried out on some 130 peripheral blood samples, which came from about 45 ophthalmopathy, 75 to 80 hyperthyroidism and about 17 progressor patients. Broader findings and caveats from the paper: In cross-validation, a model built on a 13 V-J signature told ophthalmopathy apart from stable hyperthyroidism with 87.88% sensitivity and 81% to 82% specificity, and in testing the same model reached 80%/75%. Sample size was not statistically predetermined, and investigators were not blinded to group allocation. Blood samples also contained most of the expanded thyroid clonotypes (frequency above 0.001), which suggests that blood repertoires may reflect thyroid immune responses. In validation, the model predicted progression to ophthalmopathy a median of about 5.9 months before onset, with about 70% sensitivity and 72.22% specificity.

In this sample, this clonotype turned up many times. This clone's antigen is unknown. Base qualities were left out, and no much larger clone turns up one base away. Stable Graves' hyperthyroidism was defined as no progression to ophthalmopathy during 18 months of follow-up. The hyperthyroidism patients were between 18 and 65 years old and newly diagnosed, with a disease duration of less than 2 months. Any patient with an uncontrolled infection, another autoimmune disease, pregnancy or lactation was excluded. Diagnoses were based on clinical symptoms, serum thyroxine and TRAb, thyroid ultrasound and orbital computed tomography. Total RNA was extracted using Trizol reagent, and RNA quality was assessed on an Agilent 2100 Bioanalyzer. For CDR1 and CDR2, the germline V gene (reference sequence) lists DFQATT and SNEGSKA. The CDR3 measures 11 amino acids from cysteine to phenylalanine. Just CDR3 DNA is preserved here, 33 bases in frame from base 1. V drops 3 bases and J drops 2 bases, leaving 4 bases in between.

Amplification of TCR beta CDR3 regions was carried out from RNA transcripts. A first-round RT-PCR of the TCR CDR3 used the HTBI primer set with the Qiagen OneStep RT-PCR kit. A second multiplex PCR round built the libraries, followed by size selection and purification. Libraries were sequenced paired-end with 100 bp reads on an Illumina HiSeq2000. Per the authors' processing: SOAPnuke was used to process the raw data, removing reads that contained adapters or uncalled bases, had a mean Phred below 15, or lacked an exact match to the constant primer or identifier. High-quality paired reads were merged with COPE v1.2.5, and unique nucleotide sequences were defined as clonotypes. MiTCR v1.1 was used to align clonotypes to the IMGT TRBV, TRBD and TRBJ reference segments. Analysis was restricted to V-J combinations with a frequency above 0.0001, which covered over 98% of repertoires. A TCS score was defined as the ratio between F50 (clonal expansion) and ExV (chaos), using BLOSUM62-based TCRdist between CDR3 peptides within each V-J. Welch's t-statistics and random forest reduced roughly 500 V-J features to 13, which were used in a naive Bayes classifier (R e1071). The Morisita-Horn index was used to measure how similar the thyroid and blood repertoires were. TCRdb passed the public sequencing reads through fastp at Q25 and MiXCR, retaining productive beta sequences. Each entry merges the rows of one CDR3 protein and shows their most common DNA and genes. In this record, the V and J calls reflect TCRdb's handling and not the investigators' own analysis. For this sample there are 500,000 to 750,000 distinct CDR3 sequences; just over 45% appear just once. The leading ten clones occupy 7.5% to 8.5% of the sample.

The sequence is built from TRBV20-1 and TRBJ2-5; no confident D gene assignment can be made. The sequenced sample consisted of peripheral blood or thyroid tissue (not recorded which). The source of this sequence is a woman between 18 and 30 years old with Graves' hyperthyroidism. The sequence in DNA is TGCAGTGCTAGGTGGCAAGAGACCCAGTACTTC. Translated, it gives CSARWQETQYF.